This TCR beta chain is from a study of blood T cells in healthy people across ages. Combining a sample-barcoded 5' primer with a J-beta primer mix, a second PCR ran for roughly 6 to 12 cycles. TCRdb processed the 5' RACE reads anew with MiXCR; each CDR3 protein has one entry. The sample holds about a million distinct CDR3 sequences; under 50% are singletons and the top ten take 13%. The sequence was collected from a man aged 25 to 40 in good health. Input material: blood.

This CDR3 is CASSSIGGADGDTQYF. The CDR3 DNA sequence: TGTGCCAGCAGCTCTATCGGGGGGGCCGATGGAGATACGCAGTATTTT. The chain recombines TRBV27 with TRBJ2-3; 8 nucleotides agree with TRBD2. This CDR3 comprises 16 residues. The V segment lost 6 bases and the J segment 5 bases; nucleotides outside the gene matches: 13. CDR1 MNHEY and CDR2 SMNVEV come from the germline V gene (reference sequence).